This T cell receptor (beta chain) was sequenced during a study of response to subunit inactivated influenza vaccine. Study-level findings and limits: The authors put forward the suggestion that each seasonal influenza vaccination may bring in only a limited number of new T cells.

Concerning this clonotype itself: Its antigen is still unknown.

In TCRdb, the RT-PCR reads were re-called with MiXCR into one record per CDR3 protein. This table has around 530,000 distinct CDR3 sequences, about 15% appearing once. The J segment lost 5 bases and the V segment lost 3 bases, leaving 3 bases of the junction unmatched. The CDR3 is 15 residues long. The germline V gene has CDR1 WNHNN and CDR2 SYGVQD (reference sequence). The chain joins TRBV10-1 to TRBJ2-1; 11 bases map to TRBD2. This TCR was sampled from a man between 45 and 75 years old who received an inactivated influenza vaccine. Sequencing used CD4+ T cells sorted from PBMCs, obtained 23 months after vaccination. The CDR3 loop reads CASSEELAGDNEQFF. CDR3 nucleotide sequence: TGCGCCAGCAGTGAAGAACTAGCGGGAGACAATGAGCAGTTCTTC.